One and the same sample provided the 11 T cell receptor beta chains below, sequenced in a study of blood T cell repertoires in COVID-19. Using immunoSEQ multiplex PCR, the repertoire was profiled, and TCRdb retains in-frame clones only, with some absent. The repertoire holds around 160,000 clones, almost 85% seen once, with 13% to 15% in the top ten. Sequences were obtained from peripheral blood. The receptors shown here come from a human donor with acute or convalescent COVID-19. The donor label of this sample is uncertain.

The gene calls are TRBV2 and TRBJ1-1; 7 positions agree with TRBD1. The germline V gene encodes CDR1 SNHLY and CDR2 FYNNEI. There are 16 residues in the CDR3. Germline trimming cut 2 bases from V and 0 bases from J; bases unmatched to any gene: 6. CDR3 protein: CASSEWGQLMNTEAFF. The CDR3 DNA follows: TGTGCCAGCAGTGAATGGGGACAGCTCATGAACACTGAAGCTTTCTTT.

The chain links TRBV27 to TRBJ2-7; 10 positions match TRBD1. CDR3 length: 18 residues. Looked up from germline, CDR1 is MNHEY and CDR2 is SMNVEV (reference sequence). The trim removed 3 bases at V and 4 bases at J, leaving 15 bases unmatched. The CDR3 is CASSFRALGTGVGYEQYF. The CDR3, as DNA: TGTGCCAGCAGTTTTCGGGCTCTAGGGACAGGGGTAGGGTACGAGCAGTACTTC.

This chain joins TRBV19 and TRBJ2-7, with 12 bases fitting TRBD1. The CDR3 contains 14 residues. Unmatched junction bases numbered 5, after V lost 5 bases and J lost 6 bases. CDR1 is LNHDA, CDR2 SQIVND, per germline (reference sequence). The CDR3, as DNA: TGTGCCAGTAGTCTCCGGGACAGGGGGCGCGAGCAGTACTTC. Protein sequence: CASSLRDRGREQYF.

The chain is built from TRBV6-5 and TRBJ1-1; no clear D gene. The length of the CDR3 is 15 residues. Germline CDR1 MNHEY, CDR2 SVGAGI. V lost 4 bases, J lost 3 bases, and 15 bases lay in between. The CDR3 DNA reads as TGTGCCAGCAGTTTCGGCGGCCGCGTGGACACTGAAGCTTTCTTT. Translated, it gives CASSFGGRVDTEAFF.

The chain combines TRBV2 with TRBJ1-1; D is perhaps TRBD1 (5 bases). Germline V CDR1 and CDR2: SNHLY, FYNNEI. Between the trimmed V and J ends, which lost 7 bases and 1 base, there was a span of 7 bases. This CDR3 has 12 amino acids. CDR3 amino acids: CASTQGNTEAFF. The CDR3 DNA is TGTGCCAGCACTCAGGGGAACACTGAAGCTTTCTTT.

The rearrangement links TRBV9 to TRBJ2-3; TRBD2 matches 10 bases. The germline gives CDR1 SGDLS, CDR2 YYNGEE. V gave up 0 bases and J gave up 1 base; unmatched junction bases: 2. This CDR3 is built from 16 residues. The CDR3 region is CASSVDLAGGTDTQYF. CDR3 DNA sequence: TGTGCCAGCAGCGTAGACCTAGCGGGGGGCACAGATACGCAGTATTTT.

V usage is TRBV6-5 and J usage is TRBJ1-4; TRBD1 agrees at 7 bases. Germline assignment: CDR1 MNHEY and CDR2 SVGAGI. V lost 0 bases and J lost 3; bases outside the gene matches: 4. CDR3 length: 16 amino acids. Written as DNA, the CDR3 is TGTGCCAGCAGTTACTCGAGGGGGCTAGCTAATGAAAAACTGTTTTTT. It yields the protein CASSYSRGLANEKLFF.

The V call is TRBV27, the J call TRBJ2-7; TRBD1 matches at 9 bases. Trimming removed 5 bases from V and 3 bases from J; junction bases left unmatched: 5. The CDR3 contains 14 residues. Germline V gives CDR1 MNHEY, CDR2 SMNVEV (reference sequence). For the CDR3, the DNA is TGTGCCAGCAGTAAAACAGGGGGCCGCTACGAGCAGTACTTC. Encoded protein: CASSKTGGRYEQYF.

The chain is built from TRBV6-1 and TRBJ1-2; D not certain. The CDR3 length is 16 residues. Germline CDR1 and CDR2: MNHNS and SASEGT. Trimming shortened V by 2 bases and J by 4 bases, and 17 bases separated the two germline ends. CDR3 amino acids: CASSETWANPFYGYTF. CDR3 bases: TGTGCCAGCAGTGAAACTTGGGCCAATCCTTTCTATGGCTACACCTTC.

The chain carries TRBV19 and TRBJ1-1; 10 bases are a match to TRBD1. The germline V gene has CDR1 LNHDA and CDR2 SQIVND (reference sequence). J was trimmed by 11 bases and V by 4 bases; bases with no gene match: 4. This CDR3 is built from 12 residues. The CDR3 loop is CASSTRQGAAFF. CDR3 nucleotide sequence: TGTGCCAGTAGTACACGACAGGGGGCGGCTTTCTTT.

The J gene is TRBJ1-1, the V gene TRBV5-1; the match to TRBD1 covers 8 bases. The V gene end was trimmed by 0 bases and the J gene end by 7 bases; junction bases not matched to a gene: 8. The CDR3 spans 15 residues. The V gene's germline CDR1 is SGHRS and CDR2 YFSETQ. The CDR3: CASSLGGQGQGEAFF. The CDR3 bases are TGCGCCAGCAGCTTGGGGGGGCAAGGACAGGGTGAAGCTTTCTTT.